The next 17 T cell receptor beta chains were all read from a single sample in a study of PD-1 blockade in classical Hodgkin lymphoma. All patients relapsed after autologous stem cell transplantation, and brentuximab vedotin exposure varied. The CD4+ T cells used were purified from thawed PBMCs through magnetic negative selection. Sequencing used immunoSEQ multiplex PCR; TCRdb keeps in-frame clones, though not all of them. This sample has some 9,200 clones, with about 70% found just once. This specimen was CD4+ T cells from blood, taken at baseline. These receptors all stem from a human donor with classical Hodgkin lymphoma.

J is TRBJ2-7 and V is TRBV5-4; 11 nucleotides line up with TRBD2. CDR1 is SGHNT and CDR2 is YYREEE in the germline V gene (reference sequence). V lost 2 bases to trimming and J lost 7 bases; unmatched junction nucleotides: 8. The CDR3 spans 15 residues. In DNA, the CDR3 is TGTGCCAGCAGCTTTGGACTAGCGGGCCTTGGTGAGCAGTACTTC. It is translated as CASSFGLAGLGEQYF.

The chain joins TRBV5-1 to TRBJ1-4, with 9 bases that match TRBD1. Germline V CDR1 and CDR2: SGHRS, YFSETQ. J gave up 5 bases and V 0 bases, and 2 bases lay outside the gene matches. The CDR3 spans 15 residues. CDR3 sequence (DNA): TGCGCCAGCAGCTTGGGAGGGACAGGGAATGAAAAACTGTTTTTT. Its translation is CASSLGGTGNEKLFF. The full variable domain, with the rest looked up from reference TRBV5-1 and TRBJ1-4, is KAGVTQTPRYLIKTRGQQVTLSCSPISGHRSVSWYQQTPGQGLQFLFEYFSETQRNKGNFPGRFSGRQFSNSRSEMNVSTLELGDSALYLCASSLGGTGNEKLFFGSGTQLSVL.

V is TRBV19 and J is TRBJ2-2, with 12 bases that match TRBD2. Trimming at V came to 6 bases and at J to 7 bases, leaving 6 bases not matched to a gene. The CDR3 length is 15 residues. Per the germline V gene, CDR1 is LNHDA and CDR2 is SQIVND (reference sequence). The CDR3 loop is CASRQTSGSGGELFF. CDR3 DNA: TGTGCCAGTAGACAGACTAGCGGGAGCGGCGGGGAGCTGTTTTTT.

This chain joins TRBV6-5 and TRBJ1-6, with D unresolved. Trimming cost V 2 bases and J 0 bases, with 2 bases left between them. CDR3 length: 14 residues. CDR1 is MNHEY and CDR2 is SVGAGI in the germline V gene. CDR3 residues: CASSYSSYNSPLHF. CDR3 in DNA: TGTGCCAGCAGTTACAGCTCCTATAATTCACCCCTCCACTTT.

The chain employs TRBV2 and TRBJ2-1; tentatively, D is TRBD2 (6 bases). Trimming removed 7 bases at V and 7 bases at J, with 14 bases between. CDR1 is SNHLY, CDR2 FYNNEI, per germline. The CDR3 spans 13 residues. The CDR3 reads CASKSGRGNEQFF. CDR3 in DNA: TGTGCCAGCAAGTCAGGGCGGGGTAATGAGCAGTTCTTC.

V and J are TRBV4-2 and TRBJ1-2, with TRBD1 matching 8 bases. The V gene's germline CDR1 is LGHNA and CDR2 YNFKEQ. The junction had 7 bases not matched to a gene; V was cut back by 0 bases and J by 4 bases. This CDR3 region has 16 residues. The CDR3 DNA reads TGTGCCAGCAGCCAAGATCACCAGGGGGCGACCTATGGCTACACCTTC. It is translated as CASSQDHQGATYGYTF.

The chain joins TRBV2 to TRBJ1-2; D call uncertain. The CDR3 is made up of 13 amino acids. Germline V gives CDR1 SNHLY, CDR2 FYNNEI. V was trimmed by 6 bases and J by 4 bases, leaving 12 bases between them. The CDR3 region has the DNA TGTGCCAGCAGGACCGACGGCATCTATGGCTACACCTTC. It specifies CASRTDGIYGYTF.

V is TRBV5-1 and J is TRBJ2-5; D may be TRBD2 (5 bases). The J call is in doubt because the DNA end fits TRBJ2-7 better. The CDR3 runs 14 residues. Germline assignment: CDR1 SGHRS and CDR2 YFSETQ. CDR3 region: CASSLDGNSYEQYF. For the CDR3, the DNA is TGCGCCAGCAGCTTAGACGGGAACTCCTACGAGCAGTACTTC.

The V and J genes are TRBV5-1 and TRBJ2-1; TRBD2 aligns across 13 bases. After removal of 3 bases from V and 1 base from J, the junction contained 10 bases not matched to a gene. The germline CDR1 and CDR2 sequences are SGHRS and YFSETQ. This CDR3 spans 19 amino acids. DNA of the CDR3: TGCGCCAGCAGCTCTCAGGGACTAGCGGGAAGTGCTTCCTACAATGAGCAGTTCTTC. This sequence encodes CASSSQGLAGSASYNEQFF.

The J gene is TRBJ2-7, the V gene TRBV28, with TRBD1 matching 7 bases. The V gene end was trimmed by 6 bases and the J gene end by 0 bases; junction bases not matched to a gene: 5. The CDR3 totals 14 residues. CDR1 and CDR2 (germline): MDHEN, SYDVKM. This CDR3 is CASRRQGSSYEQYF. In DNA, the CDR3 is TGTGCCAGCAGAAGACAGGGTAGCTCCTACGAGCAGTACTTC.

The gene calls are TRBV7-9 and TRBJ2-7; 8 nucleotides match TRBD1. Germline V CDR1 and CDR2: SEHNR, FQNEAQ (reference sequence). The CDR3 is 16 residues long. J gave up 1 base and V 5 bases, and 10 bases lay outside the gene matches. DNA of the CDR3: TGTGCCAGCAGCGCCGCGGGGACAGGAGAATCCTACGAGCAGTACTTC. Residues: CASSAAGTGESYEQYF. Variable domain in full (rest from reference TRBV7-9 and TRBJ2-7): DTGVSQNPRHKITKRGQNVTFRCDPISEHNRLYWYRQTLGQGPEFLTYFQNEAQLEKSRLLSDRFSAERPKGSFSTLEIQRTEQGDSAMYLCASSAAGTGESYEQYFGPGTRLTVT.

V gene TRBV10-3 combines with J gene TRBJ2-7, with D hard to call. Per germline, CDR1 ENHRY and CDR2 SYGVKD. The V gene lost 6 bases and the J gene lost 0 bases, with 9 bases spanning the gap. The CDR3 runs 13 residues. For the CDR3, the DNA is TGTGCCATCAGGCAGGACCTCTCCTACGAGCAGTACTTC. Its protein product is CAIRQDLSYEQYF.

The V call is TRBV11-2, the J call TRBJ2-7, with D tentatively TRBD1 (6 bases). The CDR3 length is 17 residues. CDR1 is SGHAT and CDR2 is FQNNGV in the germline V gene. Between the trimmed V and J ends, which lost 2 bases and 2 bases, there was a span of 19 bases. For the CDR3, the DNA is TGTGCCAGCAGCTTACTCCCAGGGGATTCTTGGACCTACGAGCAGTACTTC. This codes for CASSLLPGDSWTYEQYF.

This clone was observed once. V usage is TRBV7-6 and J usage is TRBJ2-6; TRBD1 matches 9 bases. In germline, CDR1 is SGHVS, CDR2 FNYEAQ. J lost 2 bases, V lost 6 bases, and 14 bases had no gene match. This CDR3 is built from 19 residues. The CDR3 bases are TGTGCCAGCAGGTTATCCCCCGGGACAGGGATAGCTGGGGCCAACGTCCTGACTTTC. Encoded protein: CASRLSPGTGIAGANVLTF.

There are a few counts of this clone. The chain joins TRBV4-2 to TRBJ2-2; D is unresolved. The CDR3 consists of 15 residues. V was shortened by 6 bases and J by 2 bases, with 13 bases between the two germline ends. Germline loops: CDR1 LGHNA, CDR2 YNFKEQ. This CDR3 reads CASRSPRPNTGELFF. For the CDR3, the DNA is TGTGCCAGCAGATCCCCGAGGCCTAACACCGGGGAGCTGTTTTTT.

This clone was picked up one time. This chain connects TRBV15 to TRBJ2-3, with a weak D call TRBD2 (5 bases). CDR1 LNHNV and CDR2 YYDKDF come from the germline V gene (reference sequence). The CDR3 is 15 residues long. V lost 6 bases to trimming and J lost 2 bases, with 15 bases between them. Here the CDR3 DNA reads TGTGCCACCAGGGCGGCTAGGGAGAACACAGATACGCAGTATTTT. The encoded protein is CATRAARENTDTQYF.

This clone turned up a few times. The chain is built from TRBV11-2 and TRBJ2-1; D may be TRBD2 (5 bases). CDR3 size: 19 residues. V gave up 1 base and J gave up 0 bases, with 19 bases separating them. Germline lookup yields CDR1 SGHAT and CDR2 FQNNGV. The CDR3 protein is CASSLGRKLAGRSYNEQFF. The DNA of the CDR3 is TGTGCCAGCAGCTTAGGACGAAAGCTGGCGGGTCGCTCCTACAATGAGCAGTTCTTC.